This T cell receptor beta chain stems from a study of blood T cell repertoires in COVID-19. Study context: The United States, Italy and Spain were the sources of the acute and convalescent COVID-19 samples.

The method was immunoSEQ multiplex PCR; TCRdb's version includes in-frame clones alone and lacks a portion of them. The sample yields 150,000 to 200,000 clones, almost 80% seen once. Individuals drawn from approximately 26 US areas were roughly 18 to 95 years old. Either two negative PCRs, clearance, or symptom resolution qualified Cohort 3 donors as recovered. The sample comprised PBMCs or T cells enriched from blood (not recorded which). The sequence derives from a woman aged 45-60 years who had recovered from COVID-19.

The CDR3, as DNA: TGTGCCAGCAGCAGCTCCGGGACTAGCGACCCTAAAGTGGAGACCCAGTACTTC. Translated: CASSSSGTSDPKVETQYF. This chain joins TRBV7-9 and TRBJ2-5; 10 nucleotides align to TRBD2. Germline values: CDR1 SEHNR, CDR2 FQNEAQ (reference sequence). CDR3 length: 18 amino acids. The V gene end was trimmed by 5 bases and the J gene end by 5 bases; junction bases not matched to a gene: 17.